This TCR beta chain was identified during a study of CD8 T cells in ankylosing spondylitis. Study-wide results and caveats: Clones linked to disease were reported to show significant enrichment in matched ankylosing spondylitis synovial fluid. Ankylosing spondylitis blood seemed to carry a telltale TCR beta motif made of several highly homologous variants.

Making the TCR beta libraries involved quantitative 5'-RACE with molecular barcodes. TCRdb itself ran the 5' RACE reads through MiXCR, one entry per CDR3 protein. Of about 33,000 distinct CDR3 sequences in the sample, more than 9.5% were seen once. This clonotype was counted at least ten times. What it binds is unknown. The receptor comes from a male donor with ankylosing spondylitis. Material: synovial fluid, either unsorted or a sorted T cell fraction (not recorded which).

CDR3 loop: CASRPTGTGGLTEQFF. CDR3 sequence (DNA): TGTGCCAGCAGACCGACCGGGACAGGGGGCCTAACTGAGCAGTTCTTC. The chain combines TRBV7-8 with TRBJ2-1; 12 bases match TRBD1. The CDR3 totals 16 residues. After removal of 6 bases from V and 9 bases from J, the junction contained 12 bases not matched to a gene. Germline-derived CDR1 and CDR2 are SGHVS and FQNEAQ.